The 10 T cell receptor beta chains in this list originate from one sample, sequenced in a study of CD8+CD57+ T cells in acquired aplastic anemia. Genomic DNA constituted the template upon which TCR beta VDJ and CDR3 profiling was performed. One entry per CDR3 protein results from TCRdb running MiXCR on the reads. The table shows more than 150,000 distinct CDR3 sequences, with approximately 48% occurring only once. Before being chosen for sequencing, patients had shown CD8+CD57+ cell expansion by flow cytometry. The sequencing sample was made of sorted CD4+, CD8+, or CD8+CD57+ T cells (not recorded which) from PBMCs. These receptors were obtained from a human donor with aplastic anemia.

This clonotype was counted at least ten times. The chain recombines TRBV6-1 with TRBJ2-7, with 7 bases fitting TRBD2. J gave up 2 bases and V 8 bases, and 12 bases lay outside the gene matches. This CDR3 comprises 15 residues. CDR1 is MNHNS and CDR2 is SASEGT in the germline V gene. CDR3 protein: CASGTLREFAYEQYF. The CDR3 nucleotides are TGTGCCAGCGGCACATTGCGGGAGTTTGCCTACGAGCAGTACTTC.

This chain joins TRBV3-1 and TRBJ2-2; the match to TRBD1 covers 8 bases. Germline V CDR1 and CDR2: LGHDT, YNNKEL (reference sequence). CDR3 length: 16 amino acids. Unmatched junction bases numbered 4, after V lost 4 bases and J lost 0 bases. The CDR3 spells CASSPWDRTNTGELFF. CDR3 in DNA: TGTGCCAGCAGCCCATGGGACAGGACGAACACCGGGGAGCTGTTTTTT.

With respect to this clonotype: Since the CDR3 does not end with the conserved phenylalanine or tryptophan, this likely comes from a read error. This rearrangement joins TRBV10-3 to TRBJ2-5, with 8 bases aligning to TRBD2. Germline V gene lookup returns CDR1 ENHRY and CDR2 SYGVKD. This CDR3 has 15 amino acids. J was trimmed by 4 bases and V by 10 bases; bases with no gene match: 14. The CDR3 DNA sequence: TGTGCCACGATGGATGGTAGCGGGAACCTAGAGACCCAGTACGTC. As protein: CATMDGSGNLETQYV.

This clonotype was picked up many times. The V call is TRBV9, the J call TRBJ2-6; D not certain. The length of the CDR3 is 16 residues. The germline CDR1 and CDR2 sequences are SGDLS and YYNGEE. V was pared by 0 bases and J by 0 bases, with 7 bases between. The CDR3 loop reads CASSVALFSGANVLTF. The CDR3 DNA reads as TGTGCCAGCAGCGTAGCTCTGTTCTCTGGGGCCAACGTCCTGACTTTC.

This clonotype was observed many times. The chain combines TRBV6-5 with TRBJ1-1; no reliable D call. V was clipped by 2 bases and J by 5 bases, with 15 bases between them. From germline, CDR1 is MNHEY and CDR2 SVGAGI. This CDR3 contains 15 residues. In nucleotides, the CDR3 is TGTGCCAGCAGTTACCGGACCGTCGCGGGGACTGAAGCTTTCTTT. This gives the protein CASSYRTVAGTEAFF.

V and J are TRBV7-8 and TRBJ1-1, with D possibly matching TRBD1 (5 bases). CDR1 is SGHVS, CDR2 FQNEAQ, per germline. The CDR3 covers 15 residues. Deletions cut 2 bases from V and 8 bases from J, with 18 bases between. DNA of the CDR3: TGTGCCAGCAGCTTAATTATCGAGGGAGCAGGGGAAGCTTTCTTT. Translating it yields CASSLIIEGAGEAFF.

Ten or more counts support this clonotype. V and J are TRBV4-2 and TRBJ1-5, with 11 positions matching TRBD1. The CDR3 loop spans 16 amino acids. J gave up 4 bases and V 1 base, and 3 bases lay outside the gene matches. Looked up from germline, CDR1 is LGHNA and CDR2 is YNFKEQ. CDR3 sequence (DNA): TGTGCCAGCAGCCAAGCGGGACAGGGGGTGAATCAGCCCCAGCATTTT. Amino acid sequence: CASSQAGQGVNQPQHF.

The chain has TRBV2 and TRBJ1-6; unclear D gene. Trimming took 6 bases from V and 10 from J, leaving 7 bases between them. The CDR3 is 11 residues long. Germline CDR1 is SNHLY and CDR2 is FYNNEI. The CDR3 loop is CASRGRSPLHF. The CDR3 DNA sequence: TGTGCCAGCAGGGGGAGGTCACCCCTCCACTTT. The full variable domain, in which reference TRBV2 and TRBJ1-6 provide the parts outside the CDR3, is EPEVTQTPSHQVTQMGQEVILRCVPISNHLYFYWYRQILGQKVEFLVSFYNNEISEKSEIFDDQFSVERPDGSNFTLKIRSTKLEDSAMYFCASRGRSPLHFGNGTRLTVT.

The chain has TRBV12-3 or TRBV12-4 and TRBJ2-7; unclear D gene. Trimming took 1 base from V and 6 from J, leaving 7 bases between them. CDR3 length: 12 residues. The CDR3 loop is CASSLGKGEQYF. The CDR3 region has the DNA TGTGCCAGCAGTTTAGGGAAAGGCGAGCAGTACTTC.

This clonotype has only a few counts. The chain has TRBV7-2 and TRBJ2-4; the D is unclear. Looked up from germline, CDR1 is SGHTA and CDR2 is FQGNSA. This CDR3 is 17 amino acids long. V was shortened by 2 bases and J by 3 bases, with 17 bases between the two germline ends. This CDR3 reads CASSLSFRGLVKNIQYF. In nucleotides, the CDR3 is TGTGCCAGCAGCTTATCCTTCCGAGGTTTGGTCAAAAACATTCAGTACTTC.